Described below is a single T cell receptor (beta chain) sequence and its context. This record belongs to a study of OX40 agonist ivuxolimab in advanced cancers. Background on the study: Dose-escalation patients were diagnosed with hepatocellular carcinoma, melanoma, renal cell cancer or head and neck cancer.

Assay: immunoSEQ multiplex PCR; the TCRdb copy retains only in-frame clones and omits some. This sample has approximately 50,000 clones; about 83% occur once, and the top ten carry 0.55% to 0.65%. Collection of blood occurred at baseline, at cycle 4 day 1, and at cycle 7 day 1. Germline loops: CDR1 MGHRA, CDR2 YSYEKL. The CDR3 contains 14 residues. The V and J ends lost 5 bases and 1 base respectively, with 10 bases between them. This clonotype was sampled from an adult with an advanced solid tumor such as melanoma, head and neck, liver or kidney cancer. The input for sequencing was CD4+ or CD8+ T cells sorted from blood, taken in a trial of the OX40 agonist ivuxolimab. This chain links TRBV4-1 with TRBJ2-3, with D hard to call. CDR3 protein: CASSLPGRTDTQYF. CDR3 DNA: TGCGCCAGCAGCTTGCCAGGACGCACAGATACGCAGTATTTT.